This TCR beta chain was captured by sequencing in a study of T-cell reconstitution after alpha-beta-depleted transplantation in children. The authors prepared the TCRbeta library with unique molecular identifiers. From the PCR reads, TCRdb called clonotypes with MiXCR, one entry per CDR3 protein. The sample contains about 150,000 distinct CDR3 sequences, around 10% of which appear only once. Losses at the gene ends were 8 bases for V and 6 bases for J; bases not matched to a gene: 7. From germline, CDR1 is SGHTA and CDR2 FQGNSA. The CDR3 extends over 14 amino acids. This clonotype was recorded at least ten times.

V is TRBV7-2 and J is TRBJ2-1, with 10 bases matching TRBD2. This sequence was found in a boy younger than 10 with acute myeloid leukemia, due to receive a stem cell transplant. Sample: PBMCs, taken before TCRalphabeta/CD19-depleted stem cell transplant. This CDR3 reads CASHSGGAGNEQFF. In DNA form, the CDR3 reads TGTGCCAGCCACAGCGGGGGGGCCGGCAATGAGCAGTTCTTC.